The 5 T cell receptor beta chains below come from one sample, sequenced in a study of OX40 agonist ivuxolimab in advanced cancers. Sequencing used immunoSEQ multiplex PCR; TCRdb keeps in-frame clones, though not all of them. This table has about 25,000 clones, 86% appearing once. Here the sequenced sample was CD4+ or CD8+ T cells sorted from blood, taken in a trial of the OX40 agonist ivuxolimab. Source of these receptors: an adult with an advanced solid tumor such as melanoma, head and neck, liver or kidney cancer.

V and J are TRBV5-8 and TRBJ2-7; 8 nucleotides match TRBD1. Germline CDR1 and CDR2: SGHTS and YDEGEE. Trimming at V came to 4 bases and at J to 1 base, leaving 10 bases not matched to a gene. The CDR3 is made up of 16 amino acids. The DNA of the CDR3 is TGTGCCAGCAGCCCAATAACGGACAGGGTTTCCTACGAGCAGTACTTC. Amino acids: CASSPITDRVSYEQYF.

Written as DNA, the CDR3 is TGTGCCAGCAGTTTTGGTTGGGCCGGGGAGCTGTTTTTT. Translating gives CASSFGWAGELFF. V usage is TRBV27 and J usage is TRBJ2-2; D gene unclear. This CDR3 region has 13 residues. The V gene lost 3 bases and the J gene lost 6 bases, with 8 bases spanning the gap. The germline V gene has CDR1 MNHEY and CDR2 SMNVEV (reference sequence).

The rearrangement uses TRBV9 and TRBJ2-7, with 7 bases lining up with TRBD2. Germline-derived CDR1 and CDR2 are SGDLS and YYNGEE. V gave up 3 bases and J gave up 6 bases; unmatched junction bases: 9. The CDR3 length is 14 residues. The CDR3 sequence: CASSAGREPFEQYF. CDR3 DNA sequence: TGTGCCAGCAGCGCAGGGAGGGAGCCCTTCGAGCAGTACTTC.

The V and J genes are TRBV28 and TRBJ2-7; D remains ambiguous. V shed 3 bases and J shed 6 bases, with 9 bases lying between them. Germline assignment: CDR1 MDHEN and CDR2 SYDVKM. There are 12 residues in the CDR3. Written as DNA, the CDR3 is TGTGCCAGCAGTTTCAGCCAGACCGAGCAGTACTTC. This codes for CASSFSQTEQYF.

V usage is TRBV5-1 and J usage is TRBJ1-1, with D hard to call. Trimming stripped 7 bases from V and 4 bases from J, with 20 bases between. Looked up from germline, CDR1 is SGHRS and CDR2 is YFSETQ. The CDR3 is 15 amino acids. CDR3 DNA: TGCGCCAGCGCCTTCATCCTCCCCGGGTCCACTGAAGCTTTCTTT. The encoded protein is CASAFILPGSTEAFF. The full variable domain, its missing parts supplied by reference TRBV5-1 and TRBJ1-1, is KAGVTQTPRYLIKTRGQQVTLSCSPISGHRSVSWYQQTPGQGLQFLFEYFSETQRNKGNFPGRFSGRQFSNSRSEMNVSTLELGDSALYLCASAFILPGSTEAFFGQGTRLTVV.